Below are 2 T cell receptor beta chains sequenced from a single sample in a study of blood T cell repertoires in COVID-19. Data came from immunoSEQ multiplex PCR; TCRdb stores just in-frame clones and leaves some out. The sample holds approximately 260,000 clones, roughly 84% seen once. The sequenced sample was PBMCs or T cells enriched from blood (not recorded which). Receptors were obtained from a man over 45 who had recovered from COVID-19.

This clone occurred once. The rearrangement links TRBV5-8 to TRBJ2-1; 7 bases are shared with TRBD1. Germline loops: CDR1 SGHTS, CDR2 YDEGEE. V gave up 5 bases and J gave up 4 bases; unmatched junction bases: 9. The CDR3 length is 15 residues. The CDR3 reads CASSYGTATYNEQFF. DNA for the CDR3: TGTGCCAGCAGTTACGGGACAGCAACTTACAATGAGCAGTTCTTC.

In DNA, the CDR3 is TGTGCCAGCGGCAGCGGGAGTTCCCGGAATGAGCAGTTCTTC. This codes for CASGSGSSRNEQFF. V usage is TRBV6-5 and J usage is TRBJ2-1; 8 positions match TRBD2. Germline CDR1 MNHEY, CDR2 SVGAGI. The V gene end was trimmed by 8 bases and the J gene end by 7 bases; junction bases not matched to a gene: 10. CDR3 length equals 14 residues.